The 5 T cell receptor beta chains below come from one sample, sequenced in a study of T-cell memory formation after mild COVID-19. TCRdb recomputed calls from the 5' RACE reads with MiXCR, one row per CDR3 protein. The table includes about 250,000 distinct CDR3 sequences, about a sixth detected once. Input material: PBMCs or a T cell subset sorted from them (not recorded which). The origin of the receptors is a man younger than 30 who had mild COVID-19 (a few samples of this study predate the infection). Cell type and time point are not known.

This clonotype was seen a handful of times. The rearrangement joins TRBV6-6 to TRBJ1-6; possibly TRBD1 for D (6 bases). The CDR3 is 13 amino acids. The germline V and J ends were trimmed by 5 bases and 10 bases, with 12 bases remaining between them. Germline V gene lookup returns CDR1 MNHNY and CDR2 SVGAGI (reference sequence). CDR3 region: CASSPGDRSPLHF. As DNA, the CDR3 is TGTGCCAGCAGTCCAGGGGATAGGTCACCCCTCCACTTT.

The chain links TRBV5-1 to TRBJ2-7; weak D call: TRBD2 (5 bases). This CDR3 contains 14 residues. Trimming shortened V by 6 bases and J by 0 bases, and 13 bases separated the two germline ends. CDR1 and CDR2 (germline): SGHRS, YFSETQ. The CDR3 DNA is TGCGCCAGCAAGGAGGAGCCAAACTCCTACGAGCAGTACGTC. This codes for CASKEEPNSYEQYV.

The rearrangement joins TRBV20-1 to TRBJ2-3, with unresolved D. Germline V gene data show CDR1 as DFQATT and CDR2 as SNEGSKA (reference sequence). The CDR3 contains 14 residues. V was shortened by 4 bases and J by 0 bases, with 11 bases between the two germline ends. The CDR3 coding sequence is TGCAGTGCTAACAGCGAGGTTAGCACAGATACGCAGTATTTT. It yields the protein CSANSEVSTDTQYF.

J is TRBJ2-1 and V is TRBV20-1, with 12 bases fitting TRBD1. This CDR3 spans 18 amino acids. The germline gives CDR1 DFQATT, CDR2 SNEGSKA (reference sequence). Trimming removed 5 bases from V and 0 bases from J; junction bases left unmatched: 11. CDR3 protein: CSASPGTGGVGSYNEQFF. The CDR3 DNA sequence: TGCAGTGCTTCTCCCGGGACAGGGGGCGTCGGCTCCTACAATGAGCAGTTCTTC.

This clonotype was observed a few times. The gene calls are TRBV1 and TRBJ1-1; the table's D call, TRBD1, was not checked against the DNA. TRBV1 is a pseudogene. CDR3 length equals 16 residues. The CDR3 DNA follows: TGCACCAGCAGCCACGCCCCCGAGGGCGCAACAAGGGAAGCTTTCTTT. It encodes CTSSHAPEGATREAFF.